The 30 T cell receptor beta chains reported below all come from one sample, sequenced in a study of T-cell memory formation after mild COVID-19. Via MiXCR, TCRdb re-called the 5' RACE reads, giving one row per CDR3 protein. This table holds about 340,000 distinct CDR3 sequences, roughly 15% found once. Sequenced sample: PBMCs or a T cell subset sorted from them (not recorded which). The receptor source for this set is a man younger than 35 who had mild COVID-19 (a few samples of this study predate the infection). Cell type and time point are not known.

In this sample, this clonotype turned up many times. The V call is TRBV27, the J call TRBJ2-5; 9 bases agree with TRBD2. The junction had 13 bases not matched to a gene; V was cut back by 3 bases and J by 5 bases. Germline CDR1 MNHEY, CDR2 SMNVEV (reference sequence). This CDR3 region has 17 residues. CDR3 coding DNA: TGTGCCAGCAGTTTCTTCTTCCCTAGCGGGGTGAATGAGACCCAGTACTTC. Its translation: CASSFFFPSGVNETQYF.

The table lists this clonotype with a few counts. The chain is built from TRBV7-2 and TRBJ2-3, with D possibly matching TRBD2 (5 bases). Trimming left V 10 bases short and J 4 bases short, with 12 bases between. Germline values: CDR1 SGHTA, CDR2 FQGNSA. The CDR3 is 12 residues long. The CDR3 spells CATFYGADTQYF. The CDR3 DNA reads as TGTGCCACCTTCTACGGGGCAGATACGCAGTATTTT.

This clonotype was observed a few times. This sequence joins TRBV28 and TRBJ1-1; D unresolved. Germline V gene sequence: CDR1 MDHEN, CDR2 SYDVKM. Between the trimmed V and J ends, which lost 2 bases and 1 base, there was a span of 11 bases. The CDR3 is made up of 15 amino acids. CDR3 in amino acids: CASSLNGRPNTEAFF. The CDR3 DNA reads TGTGCCAGCAGTTTAAATGGACGGCCGAACACTGAAGCTTTCTTT.

This chain connects TRBV5-1 to TRBJ1-1; D unclear. This CDR3 region has 14 residues. The V end was cut by 1 base, the J end by 8 bases, with 15 bases between. Germline V CDR1 and CDR2: SGHRS, YFSETQ. This chain's CDR3 is CASSLLGSGREAFF. The DNA for the CDR3 is TGCGCCAGCAGCTTGTTGGGTAGTGGTCGGGAAGCTTTCTTT.

The chain recombines TRBV20-1 with TRBJ2-3; 10 bases fit TRBD2. With 6 bases clipped from V and 2 bases from J, the junction kept 2 bases outside the gene matches. The CDR3 spans 13 residues. Germline values: CDR1 DFQATT, CDR2 SNEGSKA (reference sequence). This chain's CDR3 is CSAAGGYTDTQYF. As DNA, the CDR3 is TGCAGTGCAGCGGGGGGGTACACAGATACGCAGTATTTT.

This clonotype has a handful of counts. The CDR3 DNA sequence: TGCGCCAGCAGCTTAAACACTCAAGAGACCCAGTACTTC. Amino acids: CASSLNTQETQYF. This chain uses TRBV5-1 with TRBJ2-5, with no clear D. Germline V gene sequence: CDR1 SGHRS, CDR2 YFSETQ. The CDR3 is 13 residues long. V was shortened by 2 bases and J by 2 bases, with 7 bases between the two germline ends.

This clonotype has just a few counts. The chain links TRBV3-1 to TRBJ1-5, with D perhaps matching TRBD1 (6 bases). This CDR3 has 14 amino acids. From germline, CDR1 is LGHDT and CDR2 YNNKEL (reference sequence). The V gene lost 5 bases and the J gene lost 8 bases, with 16 bases spanning the gap. The CDR3, as DNA: TGTGCCAGCAGCTCCGGGACACCTAATGAGCCCCAGCATTTT. Translation gives CASSSGTPNEPQHF.

This clonotype showed up many times. This clone may be a read error of a much larger clone one base away. V is TRBV6-4 and J is TRBJ2-3, with TRBD2 matching 13 bases. After removal of 2 bases from V and 4 bases from J, the junction contained 0 bases not matched to a gene. Germline values: CDR1 MRHNA, CDR2 SNTAGT. The CDR3 extends over 15 amino acids. The CDR3 protein is CASSDTSGGADTQYF. The CDR3 DNA sequence: TGTGCCAGCAGTGACACTAGCGGGGGGGCAGATACGCAGTATTTT.

The rearrangement links TRBV24-1 to TRBJ2-3; 7 nucleotides agree with TRBD1. V lost 4 bases to trimming and J lost 1 base; unmatched junction nucleotides: 4. Looked up from germline, CDR1 is KGHDR and CDR2 is SFDVKD. This CDR3 has 15 amino acids. In nucleotides, the CDR3 is TGTGCCACCAGTGACCGGACAGGAGGCACAGATACGCAGTATTTT. Its translation: CATSDRTGGTDTQYF.

This clonotype was counted ten times or more. V and J are TRBV5-1 and TRBJ2-3, with 10 bases lining up with TRBD1. J lost 2 bases, V lost 4 bases, and 4 bases had no gene match. The CDR3 spans 15 residues. Germline-derived CDR1 and CDR2 are SGHRS and YFSETQ. The CDR3 region is CASSGGTGVTDTQYF. DNA of the CDR3: TGCGCCAGCAGCGGTGGGACAGGGGTCACAGATACGCAGTATTTT.

A few counts support this clonotype. This chain joins TRBV18 and TRBJ1-3, with D perhaps matching TRBD1 (6 bases). V dropped 3 bases and J dropped 0 bases, with 9 bases sitting between them. This CDR3 spans 15 amino acids. Germline V gives CDR1 KGHSH, CDR2 LQKENI. Written as DNA, the CDR3 is TGTGCCAGCTCACCCCAGGGGAACTCTGGAAACACCATATATTTT. Amino acids: CASSPQGNSGNTIYF.

The chain couples TRBV5-1 to TRBJ1-2; 12 bases match TRBD1. V gave up 5 bases and J gave up 8 bases; unmatched junction bases: 13. There are 16 residues in the CDR3. Germline values: CDR1 SGHRS, CDR2 YFSETQ. DNA for the CDR3: TGCGCCAGCAGTTACCTACCGGGACAGGGGGCGCGGGGCTACACCTTC. Translation gives CASSYLPGQGARGYTF.

The chain carries TRBV2 and TRBJ1-5, with 7 bases identical to TRBD1. Germline V gives CDR1 SNHLY, CDR2 FYNNEI. V shed 6 bases and J 5 bases; nucleotides not matched to a gene: 10. This CDR3 comprises 15 residues. The CDR3: CASRLTSGGHQPQHF. In DNA, the CDR3 is TGTGCCAGCAGGCTAACTTCAGGGGGTCATCAGCCCCAGCATTTT.

The chain has TRBV7-8 and TRBJ2-7; TRBD1 aligns across 7 bases. V lost 4 bases to trimming and J lost 8 bases; unmatched junction nucleotides: 11. The CDR3 has 14 amino acids. Germline lookup yields CDR1 SGHVS and CDR2 FQNEAQ. The CDR3 nucleotides are TGTGCCAGCAGCTCAGCCAGGGGGTTGTACCAGCAGTACTTC. As protein: CASSSARGLYQQYF.

This clonotype was recorded a few times. The chain employs TRBV5-6 and TRBJ2-3; no firm D call. Looked up from germline, CDR1 is SGHDT and CDR2 is YYEEEE. V was clipped by 4 bases and J by 6 bases, with 9 bases between them. This CDR3 is 12 amino acids long. CDR3: CASSPTKDTQYF. CDR3 nucleotides: TGTGCCAGCAGCCCCACTAAGGATACGCAGTATTTT.

The chain uses TRBV5-1 and TRBJ2-3, with 7 bases matching TRBD2. The V gene's germline CDR1 is SGHRS and CDR2 YFSETQ. The CDR3 spans 16 residues. J lost 2 bases, V lost 4 bases, and 10 bases had no gene match. The CDR3 DNA reads TGCGCCAGCAGCCCCCTAGCGGACCCCCTCACAGATACGCAGTATTTT. This sequence encodes CASSPLADPLTDTQYF. Filled out from reference TRBV5-1 and TRBJ2-3, the complete variable domain reads KAGVTQTPRYLIKTRGQQVTLSCSPISGHRSVSWYQQTPGQGLQFLFEYFSETQRNKGNFPGRFSGRQFSNSRSEMNVSTLELGDSALYLCASSPLADPLTDTQYFGPGTRLTVL.

This chain joins TRBV7-2 and TRBJ1-5, with D maybe TRBD1 (6 bases). Between the trimmed V and J ends, which lost 6 bases and 0 bases, there was a span of 12 bases. The CDR3 is 15 residues long. Germline-derived CDR1 and CDR2 are SGHTA and FQGNSA. CDR3 residues: CASSSQGLSNQPQHF. The CDR3 bases are TGTGCCAGCAGTTCACAGGGACTTAGCAATCAGCCCCAGCATTTT.

This clonotype was counted between two and nine times. V gene TRBV7-2 combines with J gene TRBJ1-2, with TRBD1 matching over 10 bases. The CDR3 length is 17 residues. Germline V gene sequence: CDR1 SGHTA, CDR2 FQGNSA. Unmatched junction bases numbered 14, after V lost 5 bases and J lost 5 bases. For the CDR3, the DNA is TGTGCCAGCAGCGCCCCCCCGGGGACAGGGGACCGTTATGGCTACACCTTC. Amino acid sequence: CASSAPPGTGDRYGYTF.

This clonotype showed up just a few times. The rearrangement links TRBV15 to TRBJ2-7; the D is unclear. The V gene lost 2 bases and the J gene lost 2 bases, with 7 bases spanning the gap. The CDR3 covers 13 residues. The germline gives CDR1 LNHNV, CDR2 YYDKDF (reference sequence). In DNA, the CDR3 is TGTGCCACCAGCAGAATGGACCCCTACGAGCAGTACTTC. It codes for CATSRMDPYEQYF.

This clonotype was observed a handful of times. The rearrangement links TRBV20-1 to TRBJ2-1; 9 nucleotides match TRBD1. CDR1 and CDR2 from the germline V gene are DFQATT and SNEGSKA (reference sequence). J lost 7 bases, V lost 0 bases, and 7 bases had no gene match. The CDR3 runs 15 residues. Here the CDR3 DNA reads TGCAGTGCTAGAGATCTCGGGGACAGGGTAAATGAGCAGTTCTTC. As protein: CSARDLGDRVNEQFF.

V and J are TRBV5-1 and TRBJ2-1, with D unclear. Trimming left V 4 bases short and J 9 bases short, with 17 bases between. The CDR3 contains 14 residues. Germline V gene sequence: CDR1 SGHRS, CDR2 YFSETQ. The CDR3 nucleotides read TGCGCCAGCAGCGAGGACCACCAGTTTGTTGAGCAGTTCTTC. Translating gives CASSEDHQFVEQFF.

This chain joins TRBV27 and TRBJ1-2; the D gene is possibly TRBD1 (6 bases). Trimming took 5 bases from V and 5 from J, leaving 21 bases between them. Germline V CDR1 and CDR2: MNHEY, SMNVEV (reference sequence). The CDR3 spans 16 residues. DNA for the CDR3: TGTGCCAGCAGTCCCCGACGGGTTCCGGACAGATATGGCTACACCTTC. Translation: CASSPRRVPDRYGYTF.

This clonotype was counted between two and nine times. The V call is TRBV6-2 or TRBV6-3, the J call TRBJ2-2; the match to TRBD2 covers 7 bases. The length of the CDR3 is 16 residues. Germline trimming cut 1 base from V and 7 bases from J; bases unmatched to any gene: 9. The germline V gene encodes CDR1 MNHEY and CDR2 SVGEGT. The CDR3 DNA is TGTGCCAGCAGTTACTTCCCCGAGCGGGGCGGCGGGGAGCTGTTTTTT. Its translation is CASSYFPERGGGELFF.

This clonotype showed up just a few times. The chain combines TRBV5-1 with TRBJ2-2, with TRBD1 identical over 9 bases. Germline values: CDR1 SGHRS, CDR2 YFSETQ. CDR3 length: 14 residues. V was clipped by 4 bases and J by 4 bases; unmatched bases: 2. The CDR3 reads CASSGTGFTGELFF. CDR3 in DNA: TGCGCCAGCAGCGGGACAGGGTTCACCGGGGAGCTGTTTTTT.

This chain uses TRBV7-9 with TRBJ1-1; 7 nucleotides match TRBD1. This CDR3 region has 14 residues. V gave up 5 bases and J gave up 7 bases; unmatched junction bases: 10. Germline values: CDR1 SEHNR, CDR2 FQNEAQ (reference sequence). In nucleotides, the CDR3 is TGTGCCAGCAGCCGATCGGACAGGACGGGTGAAGCTTTCTTT. As protein: CASSRSDRTGEAFF.

The rearrangement links TRBV7-9 to TRBJ1-1; D may be TRBD1 (5 bases). V lost 5 bases, J lost 4 bases, and 17 bases lay in between. This CDR3 has 15 amino acids. CDR1 and CDR2 from the germline V gene are SEHNR and FQNEAQ (reference sequence). This CDR3 reads CASSSGWGDGTEAFF. DNA for the CDR3: TGTGCCAGCAGCAGCGGGTGGGGGGACGGCACTGAAGCTTTCTTT.

This clonotype was seen a few times. This chain joins TRBV6-5 and TRBJ2-1; TRBD2 matches at 8 bases. CDR3 size: 17 residues. V gave up 6 bases and J gave up 9 bases; unmatched junction bases: 19. CDR1 is MNHEY, CDR2 SVGAGI, per germline. This CDR3 is CASRLRGAGLGDSEQFF. The CDR3 nucleotides read TGTGCCAGCAGACTACGGGGAGCGGGACTAGGTGATTCTGAGCAGTTCTTC.

This clonotype has just a few counts. The chain recombines TRBV6-5 with TRBJ2-4, with 11 bases matching TRBD2. The germline CDR1 and CDR2 sequences are MNHEY and SVGAGI. With 7 bases clipped from V and 3 bases from J, the junction kept 8 bases outside the gene matches. CDR3 length: 16 residues. The CDR3: CASKGLSGGGKNIQYF. The CDR3 DNA is TGTGCCAGCAAGGGACTTAGCGGGGGGGGCAAAAACATTCAGTACTTC.

This clonotype showed up just a few times. The chain's CDR3 is CASRDRGLQPQHF. CDR3 DNA: TGTGCCAGCAGGGACAGGGGGCTCCAGCCCCAGCATTTT. The chain has TRBV2 and TRBJ1-5; TRBD1 agrees at 11 bases. Trimming cost V 6 bases and J 7 bases; bases outside gene matches: 2. The CDR3 is made up of 13 amino acids. CDR1 is SNHLY, CDR2 FYNNEI, per germline.

This clonotype was counted only a few times. The J gene is TRBJ1-4, the V gene TRBV7-2; the match to TRBD1 covers 8 bases. The germline V gene encodes CDR1 SGHTA and CDR2 FQGNSA. The CDR3 extends over 16 amino acids. With V trimmed by 2 bases and J by 4 bases, 6 bases remained unmatched. The CDR3 sequence: CASSLPDRGLNEKLFF. CDR3 nucleotide sequence: TGTGCCAGCAGCTTACCAGACAGGGGCCTTAATGAAAAACTGTTTTTT.